Here is one T cell receptor beta chain with its context. The data are from a study of technical replicates of blood from a handful of donors. Using immunoSEQ multiplex PCR, the repertoire was profiled, and TCRdb retains in-frame clones only, with some absent. The data hold tens of thousands of clones, with about 87% observed a single time. Sequencing was done on a sample of PBMCs. The sequence derives from a human donor in good health. Some clones in this sample may be carry-over from other donors' samples.

CDR3 sequence (DNA): TGTGCCAGCAGCCAATCTACCTACGAGCAGTACTTC. Translation gives CASSQSTYEQYF. The chain links TRBV16 to TRBJ2-7; D call uncertain. Trimming removed 0 bases from V and 2 bases from J, with 2 bases in between. Germline CDR1 is KGHSY and CDR2 is FQNENV. This CDR3 region has 12 residues.